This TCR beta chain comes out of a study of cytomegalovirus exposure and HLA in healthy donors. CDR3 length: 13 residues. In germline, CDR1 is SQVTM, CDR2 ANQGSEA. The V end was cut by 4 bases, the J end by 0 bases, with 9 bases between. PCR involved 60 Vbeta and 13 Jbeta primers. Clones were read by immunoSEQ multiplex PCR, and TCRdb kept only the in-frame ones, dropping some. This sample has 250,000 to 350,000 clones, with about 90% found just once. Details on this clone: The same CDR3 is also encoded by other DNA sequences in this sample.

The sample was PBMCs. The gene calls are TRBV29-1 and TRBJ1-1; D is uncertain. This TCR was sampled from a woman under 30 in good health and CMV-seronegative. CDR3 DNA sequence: TGCAGCGTTGTGAAGACTATGAACACTGAAGCTTTCTTT. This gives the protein CSVVKTMNTEAFF.